Reported below is one TCR beta chain. The repertoire was sequenced with immunoSEQ multiplex PCR; TCRdb's copy has only in-frame clones and lacks some. This table has a few hundred thousand clones, roughly 90% appearing once. This entry comes from a study of blood T cell repertoires in COVID-19. The CDR3 extends over 19 amino acids. Germline CDR1 and CDR2: SGHRS and YFSETQ. The J segment lost 0 bases and the V segment lost 0 bases, leaving 7 bases of the junction unmatched. This receptor was obtained from a woman in her 40s who had recovered from COVID-19. V gene TRBV5-1 combines with J gene TRBJ2-1, with 12 bases matching TRBD2. The sequencing sample was made of PBMCs or T cells enriched from blood (not recorded which). CDR3 loop: CASSLAASGGAGSYNEQFF. The CDR3 DNA follows: TGCGCCAGCAGCTTGGCGGCTAGCGGGGGGGCCGGCTCCTACAATGAGCAGTTCTTC.